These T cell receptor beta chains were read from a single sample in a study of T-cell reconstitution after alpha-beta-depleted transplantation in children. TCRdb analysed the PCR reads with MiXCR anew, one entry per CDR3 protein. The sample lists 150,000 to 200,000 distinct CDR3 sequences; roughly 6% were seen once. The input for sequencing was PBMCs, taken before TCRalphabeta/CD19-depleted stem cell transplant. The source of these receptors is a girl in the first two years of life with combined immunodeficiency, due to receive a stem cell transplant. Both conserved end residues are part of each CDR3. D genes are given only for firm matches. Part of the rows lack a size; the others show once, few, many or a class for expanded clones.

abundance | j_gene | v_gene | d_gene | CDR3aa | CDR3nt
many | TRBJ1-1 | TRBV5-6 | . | CASSEKGWNTEAFF | TGTGCCAGCAGCGAGAAAGGGTGGAACACTGAAGCTTTCTTT
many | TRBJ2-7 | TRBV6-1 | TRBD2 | CASLLSGGSRRGDEQYF | TGTGCCAGCCTCCTGTCAGGCGGGAGTAGGAGGGGCGACGAGCAGTACTTC
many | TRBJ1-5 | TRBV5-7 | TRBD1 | CASSWTPGTGDQPQHF | TGTGCCAGCAGCTGGACCCCCGGGACAGGGGATCAGCCCCAGCATTTT
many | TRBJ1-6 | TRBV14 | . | CASSLPGLGNSPLHF | TGTGCCAGCAGCCTCCCCGGACTGGGAAATTCACCCCTCCACTTT
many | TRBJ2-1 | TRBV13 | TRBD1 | CASSLGTEFNNEQFF | TGTGCCAGCAGCTTGGGGACAGAGTTTAACAATGAGCAGTTCTTC
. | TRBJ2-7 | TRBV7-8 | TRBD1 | CASSLKGTGHYEQYF | TGTGCCAGCAGCTTAAAAGGGACAGGGCACTACGAGCAGTACTTC
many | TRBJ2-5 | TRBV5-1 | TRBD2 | CASSPYGTSGEETQYF | TGCGCCAGCAGCCCGTACGGGACTAGCGGAGAAGAGACCCAGTACTTC
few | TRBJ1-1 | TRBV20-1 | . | CSARTNPGALKNTEAFF | TGCAGTGCTAGAACAAACCCAGGGGCCTTAAAGAACACTGAAGCTTTCTTT
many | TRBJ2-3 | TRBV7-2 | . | CASSLTRPWTDTQYF | TGTGCCAGCAGCTTGACTAGGCCGTGGACAGATACGCAGTATTTT
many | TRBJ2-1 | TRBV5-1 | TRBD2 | CASSLAASGSLYNEQFF | TGCGCCAGCAGCTTGGCGGCTAGCGGGAGTCTCTACAATGAGCAGTTCTTC
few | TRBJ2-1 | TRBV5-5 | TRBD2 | CASSRQREWCYNEQFF | TGTGCCAGCAGCCGGCAGCGGGAGTGGTGTTACAATGAGCAGTTCTTC
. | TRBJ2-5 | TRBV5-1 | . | CASRRGASRETQYF | TGCGCCAGCAGAAGAGGGGCCTCTCGGGAGACCCAGTACTTC
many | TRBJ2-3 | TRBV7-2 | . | CASSFDYTTDTQYF | TGTGCCAGCAGCTTCGACTATACCACAGATACGCAGTATTTT
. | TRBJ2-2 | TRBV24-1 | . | CATSDLGKTGELFF | TGTGCCACCAGTGATTTGGGGAAGACCGGGGAGCTGTTTTTT
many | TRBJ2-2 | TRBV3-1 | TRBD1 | CASSQVGDRGLTGELFF | TGTGCCAGCAGCCAAGTGGGGGACAGGGGGCTAACCGGGGAGCTGTTTTTT
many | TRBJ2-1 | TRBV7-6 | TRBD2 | CASSQSQASGYYNEQFF | TGTGCCAGCAGCCAGTCCCAGGCTAGCGGGTACTACAATGAGCAGTTCTTC
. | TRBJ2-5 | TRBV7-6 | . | CASSLGGRETRYF | TGTGCCAGCAGCTTAGGGGGACGGGAGACCCGGTACTTC
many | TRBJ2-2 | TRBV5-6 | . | CASSPPSGPTGELFF | TGTGCCAGCAGCCCCCCCAGCGGTCCCACCGGGGAGCTGTTTTTT
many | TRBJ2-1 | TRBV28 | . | CASSLYSSYNEQFF | TGCGCCAGCAGCTTGTACTCATCCTACAATGAGCAGTTCTTC
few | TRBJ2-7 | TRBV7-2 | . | CASSFSGFYEQYF | TGTGCCAGCAGCTTTTCCGGGTTCTACGAGCAGTACTTC
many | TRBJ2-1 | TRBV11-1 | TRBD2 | CASSSPGTSGRPIDEQFF | TGTGCCAGCAGCTCCCCCGGGACTAGCGGGAGGCCCATCGATGAGCAGTTCTTC
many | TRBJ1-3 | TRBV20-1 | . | CSARLLGGNTIYF | TGCAGTGCTAGACTCCTCGGTGGAAACACCATATATTTT
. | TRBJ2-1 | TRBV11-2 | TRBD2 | CASSAGGGSYNEQFF | TGTGCCAGCAGCGCTGGGGGGGGCTCCTACAATGAGCAGTTCTTC
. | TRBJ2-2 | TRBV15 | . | CATSRVVQNTGELFF | TGTGCCACCAGCAGAGTGGTCCAGAACACCGGGGAGCTGTTTTTT
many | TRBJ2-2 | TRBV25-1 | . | CASMEQSYTGELFF | TGTGCCAGTATGGAACAGAGCTACACCGGGGAGCTGTTTTTT
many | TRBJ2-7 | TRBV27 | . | CASSLTVHSSYEQYF | TGTGCCAGCAGTTTAACGGTGCATAGCTCCTACGAGCAGTACTTC
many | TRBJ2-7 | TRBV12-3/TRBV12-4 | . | CASSDSYEQYF | TGTGCCAGCAGCGACAGCTACGAGCAGTACTTC
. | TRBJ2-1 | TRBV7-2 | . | CASSLAYLGGAPYNEQFF | TGTGCCAGCAGCTTAGCGTACCTTGGGGGGGCCCCCTACAATGAGCAGTTCTTC
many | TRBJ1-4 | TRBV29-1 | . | CSVDDEKLFF | TGCAGCGTTGATGATGAAAAACTGTTTTTT
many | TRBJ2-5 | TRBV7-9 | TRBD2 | CASSLVREEETQYF | TGTGCCAGCAGCTTAGTGCGGGAGGAAGAGACCCAGTACTTC
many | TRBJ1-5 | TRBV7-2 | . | CASSLGGVGAGQPQHF | TGTGCCAGCAGCTTAGGAGGTGTGGGGGCGGGACAGCCCCAGCATTTT
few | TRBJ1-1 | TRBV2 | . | CASKPDRLMNTEAFF | TGTGCCAGCAAACCGGACCGACTAATGAACACTGAAGCTTTCTTT
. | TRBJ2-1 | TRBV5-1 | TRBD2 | CASSFPLAGVNEQFF | TGCGCCAGCAGCTTCCCACTAGCGGGGGTTAATGAGCAGTTCTTC
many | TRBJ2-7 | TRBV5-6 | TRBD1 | CASSLEGGVSYEQYF | TGTGCCAGCAGCTTGGAAGGGGGCGTATCCTACGAGCAGTACTTC
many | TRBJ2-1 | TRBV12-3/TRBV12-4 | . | CASSLHLSYNEQFF | TGTGCCAGCAGTTTGCATCTCTCCTACAATGAGCAGTTCTTC
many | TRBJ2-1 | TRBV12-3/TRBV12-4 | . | CASSLAPGAVNEQFF | TGTGCCAGCAGTTTAGCGCCGGGGGCCGTCAATGAGCAGTTCTTC
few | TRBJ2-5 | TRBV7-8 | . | CASSLYGDGETQYF | TGTGCCAGCAGCTTATATGGGGACGGCGAGACCCAGTACTTC
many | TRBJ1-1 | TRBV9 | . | CASSPYGAGTEAFF | TGTGCCAGCAGCCCGTATGGGGCCGGCACTGAAGCTTTCTTT
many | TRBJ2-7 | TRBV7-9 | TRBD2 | CASSLIRGGSYEQYF | TGTGCCAGCAGCTTAATACGGGGGGGGTCCTACGAGCAGTACTTC
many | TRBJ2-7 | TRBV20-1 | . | CSASRLAGEGEQYF | TGCAGTGCTAGTAGGCTAGCCGGTGAGGGCGAGCAGTACTTC